This is a list of T cell receptor beta chains from one sample in a study of control samples from healthy donors and cancer patients. Clones were read by immunoSEQ multiplex PCR, and TCRdb kept only the in-frame ones, dropping some. The table has 130,000 to 150,000 clones, more than 90% seen once. The sample comprised blood. The receptors were gathered from a young man in good health. Each CDR3 is given with its conserved first and last residue. The D gene is left open where the match is weak. Clone size appears in some rows only: once, few, many, or a class for an expanded clone.

cdr3_length	v_call	d_call	clone_size	j_call	cdr3_aa	cdr3_nt
13	TRBV5-3	NA	few	TRBJ1-1	CARSLADNTEAFF	TGTGCCAGAAGCTTGGCGGACAACACTGAAGCTTTCTTT
13	TRBV2	NA	NA	TRBJ1-1	CASSEVGDTEAFF	TGTGCCAGCAGTGAAGTCGGGGACACTGAAGCTTTCTTT
16	TRBV6-4	TRBD2	NA	TRBJ2-3	CASSDSASGGADTQYF	TGTGCCAGCAGTGACTCGGCTAGCGGGGGGGCAGATACGCAGTATTTT
14	TRBV18	TRBD1	few	TRBJ1-2	CASSPGQGTTGYTF	TGTGCCAGCTCACCGGGACAGGGTACGACGGGCTACACCTTC
12	TRBV29-1	NA	once	TRBJ1-1	CSVGRPNTEAFF	TGCAGCGTGGGACGGCCGAACACTGAAGCTTTCTTT
13	TRBV7-2	TRBD1	NA	TRBJ1-2	CASSPGQGVGYTF	TGTGCCAGCAGCCCGGGACAGGGGGTTGGCTACACCTTC
14	TRBV7-3	TRBD1	NA	TRBJ2-3	CASSYDRATDTQYF	TGTGCCAGCAGCTACGACAGGGCCACAGATACGCAGTATTTT
12	TRBV29-1	NA	NA	TRBJ1-2	CSVVLSPYGYTF	TGCAGCGTTGTCCTCAGCCCCTATGGCTACACCTTC
12	TRBV25-1	NA	NA	TRBJ1-6	CASSEWSSPLHF	TGTGCCAGCAGTGAATGGAGTTCACCCCTCCACTTT
11	TRBV29-1	TRBD1	NA	TRBJ1-2	CSVEGTDGYTF	TGCAGCGTAGAAGGGACAGATGGCTACACCTTC
14	TRBV28	NA	NA	TRBJ1-2	CASSFGGLGVGYTF	TGTGCCAGCAGTTTCGGGGGCCTCGGGGTAGGCTACACCTTC
15	TRBV7-7	NA	NA	TRBJ2-3	CASSQTGISTDTQYF	TGTGCCAGCAGCCAAACAGGAATTAGCACAGATACGCAGTATTTT
16	TRBV5-4	TRBD2	NA	TRBJ2-4	CASSFPSGLDKNIQYF	TGTGCCAGCAGCTTCCCTAGCGGCCTTGACAAAAACATTCAGTACTTC
17	TRBV2	NA	NA	TRBJ2-1	CASKSRRGGSTYNEQFF	TGTGCCAGCAAGAGTCGAAGAGGGGGTTCGACCTACAATGAGCAGTTCTTC
12	TRBV28	NA	NA	TRBJ2-5	CASSLDGATQYF	TGTGCCAGCAGTTTGGACGGGGCCACCCAGTACTTC
15	TRBV11-2	NA	NA	TRBJ2-2	CASSLAGTNTGELFF	TGTGCCAGCAGCTTAGCAGGAACGAACACCGGGGAGCTGTTTTTT
16	TRBV5-1	NA	NA	TRBJ1-2	CASSLDSRSGRGGYTF	TGCGCCAGCAGCTTGGATTCTAGGTCAGGGCGGGGTGGCTACACCTTC
15	TRBV7-9	NA	once	TRBJ2-7	CASSGLSQPGNEQYF	TGTGCCAGCAGCGGCCTAAGCCAACCGGGTAACGAGCAGTACTTC
13	TRBV5-4	NA	NA	TRBJ1-1	CASSEGPNTEAFF	TGTGCCAGCAGCGAGGGTCCCAACACTGAAGCTTTCTTT
15	TRBV27	NA	NA	TRBJ2-7	CASSARDSRSYEQYF	TGTGCCAGCAGTGCGCGGGACTCCCGCTCCTACGAGCAGTACTTC
16	TRBV2	TRBD1	NA	TRBJ2-2	CASKPTGTGVTGELFF	TGTGCCAGCAAACCCACCGGGACAGGGGTCACCGGGGAGCTGTTTTTT
15	TRBV27	TRBD1	NA	TRBJ1-5	CASSLPRGPIQPQHF	TGTGCCAGCAGTTTACCCAGGGGGCCGATACAGCCCCAGCATTTT
15	TRBV2	NA	NA	TRBJ1-6	CASSEVEGWRSPLHF	TGTGCCAGCAGTGAAGTGGAGGGTTGGAGATCACCCCTCCACTTT
13	TRBV11-2	TRBD2	NA	TRBJ2-2	CASRGGRGGELFF	TGTGCCAGCCGCGGGGGGCGGGGCGGGGAGCTGTTTTTT
15	TRBV28	NA	NA	TRBJ2-7	CASRSRLQNPYEQYF	TGTGCCAGCAGGTCTCGACTTCAGAACCCCTACGAGCAGTACTTC
13	TRBV6-5	NA	NA	TRBJ1-2	CASSYGGTDGYTF	TGTGCCAGCAGTTACGGGGGGACGGATGGCTACACCTTC
11	TRBV20-1	NA	NA	TRBJ2-2	CSAPAAGELFF	TGCAGTGCTCCCGCTGCCGGGGAGCTGTTTTTT
16	TRBV13	TRBD1	NA	TRBJ2-2	CASSTHRGLNTGELFF	TGTGCCAGCAGCACTCACAGGGGGCTAAACACCGGGGAGCTGTTTTTT
12	TRBV28	NA	NA	TRBJ2-7	CASTGSLYEQYF	TGTGCCAGCACCGGATCCCTCTACGAGCAGTACTTC
16	TRBV11-2	TRBD1	NA	TRBJ2-1	CASSVDRGPSYNEQFF	TGTGCCAGCAGTGTAGACAGGGGCCCCTCCTACAATGAGCAGTTCTTC
16	TRBV27	TRBD2	NA	TRBJ2-1	CASLPLAGSSYNEQFF	TGTGCCAGCCTTCCCTTAGCGGGGAGCTCCTACAATGAGCAGTTCTTC
14	TRBV4-2	NA	NA	TRBJ1-1	CATKLGEFNTEAFF	TGTGCCACCAAGCTAGGGGAGTTTAACACTGAAGCTTTCTTT
14	TRBV5-1	NA	NA	TRBJ1-4	CASSLAGGPEKLFF	TGCGCCAGCAGCTTGGCCGGGGGTCCAGAAAAACTGTTTTTT